A selection of T cell receptor beta chains follows, all from one sample in a study of blood T cells in healthy people across ages. MiXCR, run by TCRdb on the 5' RACE reads, gives a single entry per CDR3 protein. The sample records around 1,500,000 distinct CDR3 sequences, under 30% being singletons. What was sequenced was blood. The receptors stem from a woman aged 25 to 39 in good health. Each CDR3 is given with its conserved first and last residue. D genes are given only for firm matches. Where a row states a size, it is once, few, many or the class of an expanded clone; other rows omit it.

>16|TRBV6-2/TRBV6-3|TRBJ2-7|once|NA
TGTGCCAGCAGGGGCGACGGGGGTGGGTCCTACAATGAGCAGTACTTC
CASRGDGGGSYNEQYF
>13|TRBV5-1|TRBJ1-2|NA|TRBD1
TGCGCCAGCAGGCCTGACAGGGACCAGGGCTACACCTTC
CASRPDRDQGYTF
>12|TRBV20-1|TRBJ1-2|NA|NA
TGCAGTGTCGGGAAGGCCGTCTATGGCTACACCTTC
CSVGKAVYGYTF
>14|TRBV6-1|TRBJ2-1|NA|NA
TGTGCCAGCAGAGAACCGATCCGGGACAATGAGCAGTTCTTC
CASREPIRDNEQFF
>14|TRBV12-3/TRBV12-4|TRBJ1-2|NA|NA
TGTGCCAGCAGTACGACACGTTTCGGGGATGGCTACACCTTC
CASSTTRFGDGYTF
>15|TRBV29-1|TRBJ2-3|NA|TRBD1
TGCAGCGCCGATACGGACAGGTGGGGCACAGATACGCAGTATTTT
CSADTDRWGTDTQYF
>12|TRBV11-2|TRBJ1-1|NA|NA
TGTACCAGCAGCCCACAACAGGGCGTCCCTTTCTTT
CTSSPQQGVPFF
>13|TRBV20-1|TRBJ1-1|few|NA
TGCAGTGCTAGTAACCAACCGAACACTGAAGCTTTCTTT
CSASNQPNTEAFF
>16|TRBV28|TRBJ2-7|few|NA
TGTGCCAGCAGCGCGATTACAGGGTTAAGGACCTACGAGCAGTACTTC
CASSAITGLRTYEQYF
>14|TRBV20-1|TRBJ1-2|once|NA
TGCAGTGCTAGGTCGGAAAGTGCTGACTATGGCTACACCTTC
CSARSESADYGYTF
>15|TRBV18|TRBJ1-3|once|TRBD1
TGTGCCAGCTCACCGACAGGGAGCTCTGGAAACACCATATATTTT
CASSPTGSSGNTIYF
>14|TRBV12-3/TRBV12-4|TRBJ2-1|few|TRBD2
TGTGCCAGCAGTTTCGGCGGGAGAGTCAATGAGCAGTTCTTC
CASSFGGRVNEQFF
>16|TRBV19|TRBJ2-3|NA|NA
TGTACCAGTAGTATAACGGAGGCTCTTAGCACAGATACGCAGTATTTT
CTSSITEALSTDTQYF
>15|TRBV5-5|TRBJ2-1|NA|NA
TGTGCCAGCAGCGACAGGACAAGCTCCTACAATGAGCAGTTCTTC
CASSDRTSSYNEQFF
>15|TRBV10-3|TRBJ2-7|many|NA
TGTGCCACCTCCGGGGGCCACCACAGCTCCTACGAGCAGTACTTC
CATSGGHHSSYEQYF
>15|TRBV3-1|TRBJ2-5|NA|NA
TGTGCCAGCAGCCAAGGAACGGTACCCTGGGAGACCCAGTACTTC
CASSQGTVPWETQYF
>14|TRBV27|TRBJ1-5|NA|NA
TGTGCCAGCAGTGCATACGGGGCTATTGAGCCCCAGCATTTT
CASSAYGAIEPQHF
>13|TRBV27|TRBJ1-1|NA|NA
TGTGCCAGCAGTCCCCACGGGGGTACTGAAGCTTTCTTT
CASSPHGGTEAFF
>15|TRBV28|TRBJ2-7|NA|TRBD2
TGTGTCAGCAGCCGCCAGCGGGGAACACGTTACGAGCAGTACTTC
CVSSRQRGTRYEQYF
>14|TRBV5-5|TRBJ1-5|NA|NA
TGTGCCAGCAGCTCGGACAGCCAGAATCAGCCCCAGCATTTT
CASSSDSQNQPQHF
>11|TRBV29-1|TRBJ2-7|few|NA
TGCAGCGTTCAAGGGGCCGGAGAGCAGTACTTC
CSVQGAGEQYF
>15|TRBV7-2|TRBJ2-4|few|TRBD2
TGTGCCAGTTTAGCGGGAGGGCCGGGTTACAATGAGCAGTACTTC
CASLAGGPGYNEQYF
>10|TRBV29-1|TRBJ1-2|few|NA
TGCAGCGTACGGCAGAACGGCTACACCTTC
CSVRQNGYTF
>15|TRBV18|TRBJ2-1|few|NA
TGTGCCAGCTCACCGGCGGGGACTCCTTACAATGAGCAGTTCTTC
CASSPAGTPYNEQFF
>13|TRBV4-1|TRBJ2-7|many|NA
TGCGCCAGCGGGCAGGATAGCTCCTACGAGCAGTACTTC
CASGQDSSYEQYF
>14|TRBV19|TRBJ1-1|few|TRBD1
TGTGCCAGTATTCAGGGGGCGGTCAACACTGAAGCTTTCTTT
CASIQGAVNTEAFF
>16|TRBV7-9|TRBJ2-1|NA|NA
TGTGCCAGCAGCTCAAACCGGGAGACTAAATTCAATGAGCAGTTCTTC
CASSSNRETKFNEQFF
>15|TRBV28|TRBJ2-3|NA|NA
TGTGCCAGCAGTCCGCCCAAGGGCCTCCCAGATACGCAGTATTTT
CASSPPKGLPDTQYF
>14|TRBV7-6|TRBJ2-2|few|TRBD1
TGTGCCAGCAGCCCAGGGGGCGCGGGCGGGGAGCTGTTTTTT
CASSPGGAGGELFF
>16|TRBV5-1|TRBJ2-7|few|TRBD2
TGCGCCAGCAGGTTCCCCCTAGCGGGGGGGACCTACGAGCAGTACTTC
CASRFPLAGGTYEQYF
>17|TRBV4-1|TRBJ1-6|few|NA
TGCGCCAGCAGCCAAGACCGGCCAGGTCTCGATAATTCACCCCTCCACTTT
CASSQDRPGLDNSPLHF
>16|TRBV29-1|TRBJ2-6|many|TRBD1
TGCAGCGTTGGAAGGACAGGGGATTCTGGGGCCAACGTCCTGACTTTC
CSVGRTGDSGANVLTF
>14|TRBV9|TRBJ2-1|NA|NA
TGTGCCAGCAGCCCCGGGACTTCCACCTACGAGCAGTTCTTC
CASSPGTSTYEQFF
>13|TRBV28|TRBJ2-1|NA|NA
TGTGTCAGCAGTCAGACTCGGATAAAAGAGCAGTTCTTC
CVSSQTRIKEQFF
>15|TRBV4-1|TRBJ2-1|few|NA
TGCGCCAGCAGCCAAGACGTGGACCAGTGGGGTGAGCAGTTCTTC
CASSQDVDQWGEQFF
>15|TRBV20-1|TRBJ2-1|NA|NA
TGCAGTGCTGGAGGAGGGCGGGTGGCTCCAAATGAGCAGTTCTTC
CSAGGGRVAPNEQFF
>15|TRBV20-1|TRBJ2-3|NA|NA
TGCAGACAACTCCTGAGGCTTCGTGGGACAGATACGCAGTATTTT
CRQLLRLRGTDTQYF
>15|TRBV12-3/TRBV12-4|TRBJ2-5|many|TRBD1
TGTGCCAGCAGTTTAATGACAGGGGGCTCGGAGACCCAGTACTTC
CASSLMTGGSETQYF
>17|TRBV11-3|TRBJ2-1|NA|TRBD2
TGTGCCAGCAGCTTAGATTCGCGGGGGGGGCTTCAAAATGAGCAGTTCTTC
CASSLDSRGGLQNEQFF
>14|TRBV20-1|TRBJ1-4|few|TRBD1
TGCAGTGCCGCCAGACAGGGGATACATGAAAAACTGTTTTTT
CSAARQGIHEKLFF
>15|TRBV24-1|TRBJ2-1|few|NA
TGTGCCACCAGATCCTCCGGGACGGAAAACAATGAGCAGTTCTTC
CATRSSGTENNEQFF
>17|TRBV6-6|TRBJ2-3|few|NA
TGTGCCAGCAGTTACTCGAGTAGTCAGCTTAGGCCAGATACGCAGTATTTT
CASSYSSSQLRPDTQYF
>13|TRBV20-1|TRBJ2-1|few|NA
TGCAGTGCGCGACAAGGCTCCTCGGGTGAGCAGTTCTTC
CSARQGSSGEQFF
>15|TRBV9|TRBJ2-7|NA|NA
TGTGCCAGCAGCGTAGGGGGGGAGGCTTTTGACGAGCAGTACTTC
CASSVGGEAFDEQYF
>16|TRBV2|TRBJ2-1|NA|TRBD2
TGTGCCAGCACCCCGGAGGCTAGCGGGGGGCGGAATGAGCAGTTCTTC
CASTPEASGGRNEQFF
>14|TRBV29-1|TRBJ2-1|NA|TRBD2
TGCAGCGTTGACAATAGCGGGGGCTACAATGAGCAGTTCTTC
CSVDNSGGYNEQFF
>15|TRBV5-5|TRBJ1-2|NA|TRBD1
TGTGCCAGCAGCCCCCACCCACAGGGGGCGTCCCGCTACACCTTC
CASSPHPQGASRYTF
>16|TRBV6-2/TRBV6-3|TRBJ2-1|NA|NA
TGTGCCAGCAGTTTGCCCCGGGGACGGGGGTACAATGAGCAGTTCTTC
CASSLPRGRGYNEQFF
>15|TRBV20-1|TRBJ2-3|NA|NA
TGCAGTGCTAGAGATTCGGTCTTATCCACAGATACGCAGTATTTT
CSARDSVLSTDTQYF
>14|TRBV5-1|TRBJ1-4|NA|TRBD1
TGCGCCAGCCGAGGACAGGGGGGGGGTGAAAAACTGTTTTTT
CASRGQGGGEKLFF
>12|TRBV6-2/TRBV6-3|TRBJ1-5|NA|NA
TGTGCCTCCCACTCAGGTGACCAGCCCCAGCATTTT
CASHSGDQPQHF
>12|TRBV2|TRBJ1-2|few|NA
TGTGCCAGCAGTGAAGCAGAGTATGGCTACACCTTC
CASSEAEYGYTF
>15|TRBV5-1|TRBJ1-1|NA|NA
TGCGCCAGCAGCGCGGAACGCCCCTCGCGGCGCGGGGCTTTCTTT
CASSAERPSRRGAFF
>14|TRBV15|TRBJ1-4|NA|NA
TGTGCCACCAGCAGAGCGGGGTCGGATGAAAAACTGTTTTTT
CATSRAGSDEKLFF